This is a list of T cell receptor beta chains from one sample in a study of tumor-infiltrating lymphocytes in primary liver carcinoma. TCRdb ran MiXCR on the multiplex PCR reads and lists one entry per CDR3 protein. The sample yields approximately 190,000 distinct CDR3 sequences, roughly 80% seen once. Sequenced sample: tumor tissue from primary liver carcinoma. Receptor source: a man in his forties with primary liver carcinoma and hepatitis B virus infection. CDR3s include the opening cysteine and the closing phenylalanine or tryptophan. D genes are given only for firm matches. Not every row has a clone size; where given, it reads once, few, many or a size class.

J gene | D gene | clone size | V gene | CDR3 DNA | CDR3 protein
TRBJ2-3 | NA | NA | TRBV6-5 | TGTGCCAGCAATCTCCGGAGCACAGATACACAGTATTTT | CASNLRSTDTQYF
TRBJ2-3 | TRBD2 | many | TRBV29-1 | TGCAGCGCTAGGGGAGGGGACTTCTTCACAGATACGCAGTATTTT | CSARGGDFFTDTQYF
TRBJ2-5 | TRBD1 | NA | TRBV12-3/TRBV12-4 | TGTGCCAGGAGGCCCTGGACAGGGGTCGAAGAGACCCAGTACTTC | CARRPWTGVEETQYF
TRBJ1-2 | NA | NA | TRBV29-1 | TGCAGCGTTGAAACGGAAGAGGGGTTGGATGGCTACACCTTC | CSVETEEGLDGYTF
TRBJ2-1 | NA | NA | TRBV11-3 | TGTGCCTGCAGCTTAGGGGTCTCGAACAATGAGCGGTTCTTC | CACSLGVSNNERFF
TRBJ2-6 | NA | NA | TRBV4-1 | TGCGCCAGCAGCCAGGCCCACACAGGCCGCTCTGGGACCAACGTCCTGACTTTC | CASSQAHTGRSGTNVLTF
TRBJ1-1 | NA | NA | TRBV11-1 | TGTGCCAACAGCTTAGCAGGGGCTGGGAACAATGAAACTTTCTTT | CANSLAGAGNNETFF
TRBJ2-7 | NA | NA | TRBV7-8 | TGTGCCAACAGCTTTACTAGCACCTACGACCGGTACTTC | CANSFTSTYDRYF
TRBJ2-2 | NA | NA | TRBV29-1 | TGCAACGTTGTAGTGGGAATCGTGAACGCCGGGGAGCTGTTTTTT | CNVVVGIVNAGELFF
TRBJ1-1 | NA | NA | TRBV12-3/TRBV12-4 | TGTGCCAGCACTATTGGGACCGGGGGGTCTGAAGCTTTTTTT | CASTIGTGGSEAFF
TRBJ2-2 | TRBD2 | NA | TRBV29-1 | TGCAGCGTTGGTACTAGCGCGGCGAACTCCGTGGAGCTGTTTTTT | CSVGTSAANSVELFF
TRBJ1-1 | NA | NA | TRBV29-1 | TGCGGCGTCCACCAAGCTCAGGGAGGTAGTGAGGCTTTCTTT | CGVHQAQGGSEAFF
TRBJ2-7 | TRBD2 | NA | TRBV4-2 | TGTGCCTGCGGCGTTAGCGGGAGCTACGAGCAGAATTTC | CACGVSGSYEQNF
TRBJ2-3 | NA | NA | TRBV5-4 | TGTGCCAGCACCCAGAACGAGAAGACAGATTTT | CASTQNEKTDF